This paragraph reports one T cell receptor beta chain. Its target antigen remains unknown. No base-level quality is on record; no much larger clone is a single base apart. The data originate from a study of cytomegalovirus exposure and HLA in healthy donors (dated by TCRdb to 2017 to 2019). Context from the whole study: In an earlier analysis of 450 to 750 of the donors, roughly 300 Gb of sequence data and 117 million unique TCR beta sequences from about 179 million T cells were reported. An early release covering roughly 600 HLA-typed donors comprised 250 to 350 gigabases of sequencing data and 65 million to 100 million unique TCR sequences. Of the 300 to 450 genotyped donors, over 70% fell in the genetic ancestry cluster associated with self-reported Caucasian donors. The aim of the study was to test whether cataloging public T cell receptors could identify signatures of past pathogen exposure. The study profiled the T cell repertoires of around 700 subjects by immunosequencing and related them to cytomegalovirus serostatus. A separate validation cohort of some 130 different subjects was used in addition to the approximately 700-subject first cohort. To predict cytomegalovirus infection status, the study combined high-throughput TCR immunosequencing, statistical association of individual TCRs with disease status, and machine learning. In a later analysis, previously published TCR beta repertoires from several hundred donors were re-analyzed and high-resolution HLA genotyping was added so that TCR occurrence patterns could be studied. The later analysis used no new phenotypic data to find candidate immune exposures, relying instead on TCR beta sequences and their occurrence across donors. An earlier analysis of 500 to 650 of the donors applied high-throughput TCR beta sequencing to assess whether each TCR beta V gene segment acted as functional or pseudogenic. Donor age, sex, ethnicity and CMV serostatus were compiled alongside the repertoire data. A later genetic analysis used genome-wide SNP genotypes for about 60% of the roughly 670 donors, treating that subset as a discovery cohort. All discovery cohort repertoires had been generated using a single sequencing platform. Both class I and class II loci were covered by HLA typing, at four-digit resolution. Typing coverage differed by locus: A, B, C, DRB1 and DQB1 were typed in about 629-630 donors, DQA1 in roughly 500, DPA1 in some 610, and DPB1 in about 450. Roughly five DR-DQ haplotypes were handled as single units for association and clustering, since linkage in the cohort was strong. On average, roughly 250,000 unique TCR beta nucleotide sequences were sequenced per donor among more than 350 genotyped donors of the cohort, with roughly a sixth of those sequences being non-productive.

The cohort comprised approximately 700 healthy bone marrow donors. At the time of sampling, every cohort member was nominally healthy, though immune exposures that went unrecorded were likely present. The donor was CMV seropositive and was included in the group of 290 or so seropositive cohort members. A peripheral blood sample was collected from each donor, and TCR beta sequencing was performed on peripheral blood mononuclear cells. Genomic DNA was extracted from the blood cell samples with the Qiagen DNeasy Blood Extraction Kit. Overall study results and their limits: At a false discovery rate of 0.05, a later analysis linked 16,951 TCR beta sequences to specific HLA alleles. A total of 164 TCR beta chains were listed by the study as associated with cytomegalovirus. The presence/absence analyses assumed that sequencing depth was roughly uniform across donors, and that assumption may not be true. According to a later analysis, parvovirus B19, influenza, CMV and Epstein-Barr virus appeared linked to several top co-occurrence clusters. In a later analysis, TCR association rates were found to vary across HLA loci, with the most associated TCRs seen for DRB1 alleles and the fewest for HLA-C alleles. Some IMGT-functional V segments, including TRBV6-2 and TRBV6-3, could not be told apart with the 87-base-pair reads, so those segments were excluded. Only TCR beta chains were sequenced in this cohort, and the absence of alpha or paired-chain data limited detectable features. The classifier was reported to diagnose cytomegalovirus status with high specificity and sensitivity in both the original cohort and the validation cohort. Around 16 rarely observed V segments, including chromosome 9 orphons, were excluded from the earlier analysis of several hundred of the donors because counts were too low. Across donors, most TCR sequences were observed very rarely, whereas some public TCRs were present in many individuals. When HLA alleles, especially DR and DQ, strongly co-occurred, attributing TCR associations to individual alleles was difficult. In an earlier analysis of approximately 600 of the donors, most TCR beta V segments were observed in productive rearrangements about 90% or about 30% of the time, broadly matching IMGT annotations. Correlated functional status among segregating V segments might reflect linkage disequilibrium, but an unknown experimental factor could not be ruled out. A further reported finding was that TCR beta sequences accurately predicted the HLA-A and HLA-B alleles for most subjects in the first cohort. According to a later analysis, most CMV-associated TCR beta chains appeared to be HLA-restricted, and the HLA associations seemed to be driven largely by CMV exposure. An association between a missense DCLRE1C variant and V-gene and J-gene trimming of TCR beta chains was found in a later genetic analysis and replicated in an independent cohort. CMV serostatus was the only immune exposure information available for the cohort. HLA typing was unavailable for some donors at each locus, so association tests used only the typed subset. The sequencing pipeline was judged likely to have produced a cluster of highly shared sequence variants as a technical artifact. In a later analysis, HLA-associated TCR beta chains were found to be more clonally expanded and to have lower generation probabilities than equally common non-associated chains. In a later genetic analysis, fewer N-insertions in productive TCRs were reported among donors in an Asian-associated ancestry cluster than the roughly 700-donor mean. The authors suggested that the approach could potentially be generalized to other disease states and immunological phenotypes. In vitro tests confirmed that a few of the cytomegalovirus-associated TCR beta chains recognize cytomegalovirus antigens.

The method was the immunoSEQ multiplex PCR assay. For the multiplex PCR, a mixture combining 60 forward primers for TCR Vbeta segments and 13 reverse primers for TCR Jbeta segments was used. Amplification of the CDR3 region of rearranged TCR beta genes was performed with a multiplex PCR assay on genomic DNA. Amplified TCR beta libraries were sequenced as 87-base-pair reads on the Illumina HiSeq System. The authors processed their data as follows. In a later analysis, tens of millions of unique TCR beta chains were counted across the 666 repertoires, and roughly 10 million of these chains were shared by at least two donors. A nearest-neighbor algorithm error-corrected the raw reads and collapsed the reads into unique sequences, merging closely related sequences to remove PCR and sequencing errors. To assign V, D and J gene segments, CDR3 sequences were aligned to IMGT reference sequences. Each retained sequence needed at least a six-nucleotide match to both a V gene segment and a J gene segment. A rearrangement was called productive if the CDR3 had no stop codons and remained in frame with V and J, and every other rearrangement was called non-productive. Following IMGT convention, CDR3 was defined as the stretch from the second conserved V-encoded cysteine up to the conserved J-encoded phenylalanine. Sequences without an unambiguous match to a single V gene segment were excluded from the earlier analysis of about 640 of the donors. In an earlier analysis of a few hundred of the donors, V segments were called functional above 56.7% productive rearrangements and were called segregating when the between-donor standard deviation exceeded 5%. To diagnose cytomegalovirus status from the catalog of TCR beta chain sequences, a statistical classification framework was built. A later analysis assigned V and J genes by comparing TCR nucleotide sequences with IMGT/GENE-DB human TR gene sequences. A later analysis assigned CDR3 sequences and most-parsimonious VDJ recombination scenarios with the TCRdist pipeline. In a later analysis, each TCR beta chain was defined by its CDR3 amino acid sequence together with its V-gene family, and reads without a unique V-gene family were excluded. In a later analysis, several hundred highly shared, low-generation-probability nucleotide sequences were removed to address suspected cross-contamination and a sequencing artifact. A later analysis calculated a clonal expansion index for each public chain from normalized within-repertoire ranks of inferred template counts. In a later analysis, generation probabilities were computed using a VDJ recombination model fitted to out-of-frame rearrangements, and the results were checked against IGoR. Hypergeometric tests were used in a later analysis to score TCR-TCR, TCR-HLA and TCR-CMV co-occurrence, with a repertoire-size bias correction applied to the TCR pairs. A later analysis estimated false discovery rates by permuting HLA or CMV assignments 20 times. In a later analysis, co-occurring TCRs were grouped with DBSCAN, and TCRdist sequence similarity was added when clustering was performed within HLA-allele-positive subsets. For co-occurrence clustering, repertoires with fewer than 30,000 or more than 120,000 public chains were excluded, along with roughly 5 repertoires with anomalous nucleotide sharing. The source is immuneACCESS, and TCRdb retained only in-frame sequences with V and J called. Part of the clones is not carried over; for the studies checked, unresolved V genes explain less than half of this, and the remainder is unexplained. That table supplies the V and J calls and clone size; D and trimming were determined from the DNA. The sample contains 150,000 to 200,000 clones, 75% to 90% of them found a single time. The ten largest make up about 0.98% of the sample.

The CDR3 covers 20 residues, taking in both the cysteine and the phenylalanine. Left in the record is the CDR3 DNA by itself, 60 bases read in frame from the first base. In this chain, TRBV21-1 is recombined with TRBJ1-5; TRBD1, the D gene given by the table, was not confirmed from the DNA. TRBV21-1 is tagged as a pseudogene. Input material: PBMCs. This clonotype originated in a girl between 2 and 10 years old in good health and CMV-seropositive. The base sequence is TGTGCCAGCAGCAAACTGGGGTCAAGTCACAGGGGGCATAAACGGCAGCCCCAGCATTTT. The resulting protein is CASSKLGSSHRGHKRQPQHF.